This T cell receptor beta chain was sequenced for a study of T-cell reconstitution after alpha-beta-depleted transplantation in children. In germline, CDR1 is DFQATT, CDR2 SNEGSKA (reference sequence). The length of the CDR3 is 16 residues. Comment on this clonotype: What it binds is unknown. The junction departs from germline at one end; a sequencing error may be responsible.

Unique molecular identifiers tagged the TCRbeta library. MiXCR, applied by TCRdb to the PCR reads, yields one record per CDR3 protein. The sample holds 550,000 to 600,000 distinct CDR3 sequences, 20% to 25% seen once. Study conclusions and caveats: Expanded graft clones, several hundred of them, were reportedly the source of alpha-beta T cells about two months after transplant.

The sequence was obtained from a boy younger than two who had a stem cell transplant for acute myeloid leukemia, so the T cells may come from the graft donor. The material sequenced was PBMCs, mostly from graft donor cells, taken 360 days after TCRalphabeta/CD19-depleted stem cell transplant. The chain is built from TRBV20-1 and TRBJ2-2, with 10 bases identical to TRBD2. Here the CDR3 DNA reads TGCTGTGCTAGAGCTTCAGCGGGGGGGAGGACCGGGGAGCTGTTTTTT. Its translation: CCARASAGGRTGELFF.